This TCR beta chain was identified in a study of shared clonotypes between healthy human individuals. The overall study: Sampling drew on donors who were a couple of women and a few men aged 18 to 49.

Sequencing used immunoSEQ multiplex PCR; TCRdb keeps in-frame clones, though not all of them. The repertoire holds roughly 1,000,000 clones, about 80% seen once, with roughly 0.62% in the top ten. Germline loops: CDR1 SGHAT, CDR2 FQNNGV. This CDR3 spans 15 amino acids. V was pared by 4 bases and J by 7 bases, with 19 bases between. The receptor was derived from a man younger than 35 in good health. Some clones in this sample may be carry-over from other donors' samples. The V gene is TRBV11-2, the J gene TRBJ1-2; a possible D gene is TRBD1 (5 bases). Sequenced: memory CD4+ T cells from PBMCs. The subset denotes: CD45RA-negative fraction. This CDR3 reads CASSSTGRVISGYTF. The CDR3 DNA sequence: TGTGCCAGCAGCTCCACGGGCAGGGTAATTTCTGGCTACACCTTC.